This T cell receptor beta chain was retrieved from a study of Tregs in tolerant kidney transplant recipients. This table comes from immunoSEQ multiplex PCR, and its TCRdb copy is limited to in-frame clones, with some not included. The listing records roughly 50,000 clones. Remarks on this clone: Sequencing ends 3 residues short of the CDR3 end; the germline J gene provides the rest.

Trimming took 7 bases from V and 3 from J, leaving 11 bases between them. Looked up from germline, CDR1 is LNHDA and CDR2 is SQIVND (reference sequence). The CDR3 is 13 residues long. The V gene is TRBV19, the J gene TRBJ2-3, with D possibly TRBD2 on 5 matching bases. The sequencing used CD4+ T cells from blood, collected before the transplant. The clonotype originates from a human donor who received a combined kidney and bone marrow transplant. This chain's CDR3 is CASNPRVTDTQYF. Partial CDR3 DNA: TGTGCCAGTAATCCGAGGGTGACAGATACG.